Detailed here is one TCR beta chain. A much larger clone sits a single nucleotide away, making a read error possible. Assay: immunoSEQ multiplex PCR; the TCRdb copy retains only in-frame clones and omits some. In the table there are almost 400,000 clones, under 90% of which are singletons. The CDR3 sequence is 15 residues long. Germline V gene sequence: CDR1 MNHEY, CDR2 SVGEGT. The trim removed 4 bases at V and 0 bases at J, leaving 3 bases unmatched. Residents of under 25 US areas, aged about 18 to 95 years, made up the participants. What the recovered Cohort 3 donors had was two negative PCRs, clearance, or symptom resolution. The data derive from a study of blood T cell repertoires in COVID-19.

The sequencing sample was made of PBMCs or T cells enriched from blood (not recorded which). This clonotype originated in a young woman who had recovered from COVID-19. This sequence joins TRBV6-2 or TRBV6-3 and TRBJ2-3, with TRBD1 matching 8 bases. The CDR3 region is CASSSRDRSTDTQYF. The CDR3 DNA reads as TGTGCCAGCAGTTCCCGGGACAGGAGCACAGATACGCAGTATTTT.